This TCR beta chain was identified during a study of T cell responses to AZD1222 COVID-19 vaccine. The data were produced by immunoSEQ multiplex PCR, yet TCRdb's version contains in-frame clones alone and is incomplete. The table records 180,000 or so clones, around 90% of them present only once. Study-level points and caveats: The study reported that nearly half of spike-specific TCRs target unmutated variant regions. Only a handful of AZD1222 recipients, about six in all, had baseline seropositivity. Once two AZD1222 doses were given, Spike-specific TCR breadth and depth went up.

This clone came up once. Its antigen is still unknown. Germline V gene data show CDR1 as MNHEY and CDR2 as SVGAGI. V shed 7 bases and J shed 4 bases, with 17 bases lying between them. This CDR3 has 15 residues. The chain carries TRBV6-5 and TRBJ1-3; TRBD1 is a possible D gene (6 bases). The sequence was obtained from an adult who received the MenACWY meningococcal vaccine as a control. The starting material was peripheral blood, obtained 28 days after the second dose of the MenACWY control vaccine. CDR3 in amino acids: CASTTTPGVGNTIYF. The CDR3 DNA sequence: TGTGCCAGCACCACGACGCCAGGGGTGGGAAACACCATATATTTT.